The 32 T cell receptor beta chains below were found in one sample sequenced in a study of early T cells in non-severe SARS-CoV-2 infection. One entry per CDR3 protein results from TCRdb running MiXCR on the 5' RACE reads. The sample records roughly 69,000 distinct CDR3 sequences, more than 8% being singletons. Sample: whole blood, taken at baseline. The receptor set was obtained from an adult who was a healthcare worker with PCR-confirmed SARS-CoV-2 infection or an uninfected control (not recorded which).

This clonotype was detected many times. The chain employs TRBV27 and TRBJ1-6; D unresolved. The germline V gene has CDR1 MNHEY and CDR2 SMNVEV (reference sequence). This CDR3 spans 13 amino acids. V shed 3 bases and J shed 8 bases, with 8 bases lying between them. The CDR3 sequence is CASSLARHSPLHF. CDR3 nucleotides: TGTGCCAGCAGTTTGGCTCGACATTCACCCCTCCACTTT.

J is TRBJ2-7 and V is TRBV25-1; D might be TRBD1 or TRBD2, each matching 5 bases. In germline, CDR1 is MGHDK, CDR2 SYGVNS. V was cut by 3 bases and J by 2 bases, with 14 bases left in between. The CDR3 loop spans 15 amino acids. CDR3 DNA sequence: TGTGCCAGCAGTGAGGCCGGGACGGCACCCTACGAGCAGTACTTC. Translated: CASSEAGTAPYEQYF.

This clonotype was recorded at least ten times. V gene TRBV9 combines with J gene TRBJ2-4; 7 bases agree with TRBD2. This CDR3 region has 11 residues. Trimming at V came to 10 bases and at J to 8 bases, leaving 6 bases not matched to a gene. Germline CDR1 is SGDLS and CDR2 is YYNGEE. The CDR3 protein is CASGSGDIQYF. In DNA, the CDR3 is TGTGCCTCAGGGAGCGGGGACATTCAGTACTTC. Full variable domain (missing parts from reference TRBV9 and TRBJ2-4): DSGVTQTPKHLITATGQRVTLRCSPRSGDLSVYWYQQSLDQGLQFLIQYYNGEERAKGNILERFSAQQFPDLHSELNLSSLELGDSALYFCASGSGDIQYFGAGTRLSVL.

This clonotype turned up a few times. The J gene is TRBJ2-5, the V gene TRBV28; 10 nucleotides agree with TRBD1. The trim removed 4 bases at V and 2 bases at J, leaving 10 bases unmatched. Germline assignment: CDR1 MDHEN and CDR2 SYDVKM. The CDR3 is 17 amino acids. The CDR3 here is CASSSPRQGAGQETQYF. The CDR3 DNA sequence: TGTGCCAGCAGTTCGCCCCGACAGGGGGCAGGACAAGAGACCCAGTACTTC.

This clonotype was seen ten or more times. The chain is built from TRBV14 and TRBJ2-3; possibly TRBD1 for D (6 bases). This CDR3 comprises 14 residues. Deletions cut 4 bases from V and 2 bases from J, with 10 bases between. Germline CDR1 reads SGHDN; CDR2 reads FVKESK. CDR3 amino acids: CASSRGRFTDTQYF. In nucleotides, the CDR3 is TGTGCCAGCAGCCGGGGGCGGTTCACAGATACGCAGTATTTT.

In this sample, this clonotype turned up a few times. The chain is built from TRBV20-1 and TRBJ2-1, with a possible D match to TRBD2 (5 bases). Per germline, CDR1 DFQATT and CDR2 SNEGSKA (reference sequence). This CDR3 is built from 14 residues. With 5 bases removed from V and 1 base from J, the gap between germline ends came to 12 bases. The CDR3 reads CSAPPSWSYNEQFF. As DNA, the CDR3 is TGCAGTGCTCCCCCTAGCTGGTCCTACAATGAGCAGTTCTTC.

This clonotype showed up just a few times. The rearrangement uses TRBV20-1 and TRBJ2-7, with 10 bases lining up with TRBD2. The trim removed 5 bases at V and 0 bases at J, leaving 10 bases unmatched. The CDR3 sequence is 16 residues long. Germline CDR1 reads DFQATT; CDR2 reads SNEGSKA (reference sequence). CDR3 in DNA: TGCAGTGCTGGCAATAGCGGGGGGAGAACCTCCTACGAGCAGTACTTC. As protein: CSAGNSGGRTSYEQYF.

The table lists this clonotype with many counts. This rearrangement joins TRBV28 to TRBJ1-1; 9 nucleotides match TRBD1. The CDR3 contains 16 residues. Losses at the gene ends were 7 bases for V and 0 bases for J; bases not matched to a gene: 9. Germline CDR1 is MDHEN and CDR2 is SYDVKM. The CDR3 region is CASTSGDRVLNTEAFF. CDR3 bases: TGTGCCAGCACCTCCGGGGACAGGGTCTTGAACACTGAAGCTTTCTTT.

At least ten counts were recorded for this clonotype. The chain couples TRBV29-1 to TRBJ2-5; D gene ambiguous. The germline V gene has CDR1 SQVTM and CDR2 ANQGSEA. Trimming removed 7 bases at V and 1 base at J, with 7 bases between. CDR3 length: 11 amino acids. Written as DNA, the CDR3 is TGCAGCGATATCTCCCAAGAGACCCAGTACTTC. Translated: CSDISQETQYF. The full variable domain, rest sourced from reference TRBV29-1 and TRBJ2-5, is SAVISQKPSRDICQRGTSLTIQCQVDSQVTMMFWYRQQPGQSLTLIATANQGSEATYESGFVIDKFPISRPNLTFSTLTVSNMSPEDSSIYLCSDISQETQYFGPGTRLLVL.

As DNA, the CDR3 is TGTGCCAGCTCACTCGCCGGGACAAGTAACTCTGGGGCCAACGTCCTGACTTTC. Residues: CASSLAGTSNSGANVLTF. The J gene is TRBJ2-6, the V gene TRBV18, with TRBD1 as a possible D gene (6 bases). Germline loops: CDR1 KGHSH, CDR2 LQKENI. CDR3 length equals 18 residues. The germline V and J ends were trimmed by 4 bases and 0 bases, with 16 bases remaining between them.

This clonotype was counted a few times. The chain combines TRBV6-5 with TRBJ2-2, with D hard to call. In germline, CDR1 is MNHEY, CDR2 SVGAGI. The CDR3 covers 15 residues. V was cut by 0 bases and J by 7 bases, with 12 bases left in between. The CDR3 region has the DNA TGTGCCAGCAGTTACTCCCTCGCCTCACGCGGGGAGCTGTTTTTT. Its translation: CASSYSLASRGELFF.

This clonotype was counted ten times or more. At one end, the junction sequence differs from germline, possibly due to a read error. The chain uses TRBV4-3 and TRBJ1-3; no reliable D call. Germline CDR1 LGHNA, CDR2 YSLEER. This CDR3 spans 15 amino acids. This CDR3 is CASSQGLHSENTIYF. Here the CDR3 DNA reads TGCGCCAGCAGCCAGGGTTTACACTCTGAAAACACCATATATTTT.

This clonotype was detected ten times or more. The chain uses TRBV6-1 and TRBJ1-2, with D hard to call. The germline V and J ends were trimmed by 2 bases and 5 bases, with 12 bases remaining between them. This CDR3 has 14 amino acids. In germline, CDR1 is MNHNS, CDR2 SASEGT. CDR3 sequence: CASSESTEGYGYTF. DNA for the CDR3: TGTGCCAGCAGTGAATCAACGGAAGGGTATGGCTACACCTTC.

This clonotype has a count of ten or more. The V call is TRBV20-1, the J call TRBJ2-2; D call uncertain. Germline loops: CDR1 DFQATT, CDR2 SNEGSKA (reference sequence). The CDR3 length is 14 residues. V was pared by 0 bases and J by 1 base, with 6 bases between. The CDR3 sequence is CSARDHGNTGELFF. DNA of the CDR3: TGCAGTGCTAGAGATCACGGGAACACCGGGGAGCTGTTTTTT.

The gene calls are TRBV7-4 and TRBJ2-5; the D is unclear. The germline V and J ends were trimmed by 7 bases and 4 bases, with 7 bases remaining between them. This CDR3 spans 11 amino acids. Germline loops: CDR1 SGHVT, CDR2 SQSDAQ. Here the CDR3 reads CASKDGETQYF. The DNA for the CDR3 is TGTGCCAGCAAGGATGGAGAGACCCAGTACTTC.

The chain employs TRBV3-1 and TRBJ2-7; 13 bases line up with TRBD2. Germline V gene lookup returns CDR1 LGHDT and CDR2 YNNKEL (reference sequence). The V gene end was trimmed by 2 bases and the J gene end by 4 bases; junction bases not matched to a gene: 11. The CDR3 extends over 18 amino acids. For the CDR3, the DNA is TGTGCCAGCAGCCAATCCCCGACTAGCGGGAGGTTTGGATACGAGCAGTACTTC. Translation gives CASSQSPTSGRFGYEQYF.

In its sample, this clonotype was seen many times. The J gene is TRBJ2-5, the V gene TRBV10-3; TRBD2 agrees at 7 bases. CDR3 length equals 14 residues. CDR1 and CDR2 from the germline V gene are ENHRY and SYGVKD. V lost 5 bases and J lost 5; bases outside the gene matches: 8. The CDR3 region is CAISISGERETQYF. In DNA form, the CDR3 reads TGTGCCATCAGTATAAGCGGGGAGAGGGAGACCCAGTACTTC.

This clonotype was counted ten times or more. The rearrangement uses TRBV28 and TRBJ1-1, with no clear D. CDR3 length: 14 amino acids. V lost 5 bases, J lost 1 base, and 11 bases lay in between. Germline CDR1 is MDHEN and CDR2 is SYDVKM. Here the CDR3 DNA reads TGTGCCAGCAGTCCCCTTCGGGCGAACACTGAAGCTTTCTTT. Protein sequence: CASSPLRANTEAFF.

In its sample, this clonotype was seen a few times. CDR3 nucleotides: TGTGCCAGCAGTTTCCGACTAGCGGGAGGGCCGTACACCGGGGAGCTGTTTTTT. Residues: CASSFRLAGGPYTGELFF. The chain is built from TRBV12-3 or TRBV12-4 and TRBJ2-2; 14 nucleotides match TRBD2. There are 18 residues in the CDR3. The V gene end was trimmed by 3 bases and the J gene end by 3 bases; junction bases not matched to a gene: 6.

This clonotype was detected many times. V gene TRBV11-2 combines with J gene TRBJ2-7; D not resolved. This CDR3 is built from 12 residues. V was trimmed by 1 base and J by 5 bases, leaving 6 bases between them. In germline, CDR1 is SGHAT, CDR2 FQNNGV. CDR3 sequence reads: CASSLGVNEQYF. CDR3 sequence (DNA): TGTGCCAGCAGCTTAGGGGTGAACGAGCAGTACTTC.

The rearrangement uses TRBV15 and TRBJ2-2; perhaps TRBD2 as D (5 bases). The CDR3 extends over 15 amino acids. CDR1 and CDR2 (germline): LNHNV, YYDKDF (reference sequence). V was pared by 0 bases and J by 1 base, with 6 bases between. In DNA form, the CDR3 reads TGTGCCACCAGCAGAGACGGAGGGAACACCGGGGAGCTGTTTTTT. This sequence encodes CATSRDGGNTGELFF.

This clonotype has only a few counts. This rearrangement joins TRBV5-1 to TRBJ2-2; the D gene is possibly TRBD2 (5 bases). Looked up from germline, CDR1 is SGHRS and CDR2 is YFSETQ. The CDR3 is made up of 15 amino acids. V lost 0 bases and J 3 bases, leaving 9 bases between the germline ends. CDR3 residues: CASSLARRDTGELFF. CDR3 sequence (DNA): TGCGCCAGCAGCTTGGCCAGGCGGGACACCGGGGAGCTGTTTTTT.

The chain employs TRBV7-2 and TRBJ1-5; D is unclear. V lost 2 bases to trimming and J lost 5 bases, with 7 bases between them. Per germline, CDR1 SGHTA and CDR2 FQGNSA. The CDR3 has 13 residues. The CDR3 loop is CASSLMEDQPQHF. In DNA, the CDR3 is TGTGCCAGCAGCTTAATGGAAGATCAGCCCCAGCATTTT.

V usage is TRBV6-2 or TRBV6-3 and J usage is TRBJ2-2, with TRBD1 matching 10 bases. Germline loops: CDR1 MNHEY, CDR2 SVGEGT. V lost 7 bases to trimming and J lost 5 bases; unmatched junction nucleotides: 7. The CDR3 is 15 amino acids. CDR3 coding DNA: TGTGCCAGCACCACCAAGGACAGGGGGACCGGGGAGCTGTTTTTT. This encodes CASTTKDRGTGELFF.

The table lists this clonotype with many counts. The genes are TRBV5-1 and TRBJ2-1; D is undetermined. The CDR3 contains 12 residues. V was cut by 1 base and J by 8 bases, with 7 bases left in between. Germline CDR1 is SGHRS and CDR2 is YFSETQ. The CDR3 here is CASSLISYEQFF. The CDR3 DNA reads TGCGCCAGCAGCTTGATTTCTTATGAGCAGTTCTTC.

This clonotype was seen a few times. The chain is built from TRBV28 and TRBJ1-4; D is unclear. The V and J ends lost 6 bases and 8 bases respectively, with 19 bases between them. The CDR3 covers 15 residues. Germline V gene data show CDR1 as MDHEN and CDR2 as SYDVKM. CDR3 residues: CASRIGGRTAEKLFF. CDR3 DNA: TGTGCCAGCAGGATCGGCGGCAGGACCGCCGAAAAACTGTTTTTT.

In DNA, the CDR3 is TGTGCCAGCAGCGGCGGGAGGGGTGAGCAGTTCTTC. The encoded protein is CASSGGRGEQFF. J is TRBJ2-1 and V is TRBV7-3; 9 nucleotides line up with TRBD2. J was trimmed by 9 bases and V by 5 bases; bases with no gene match: 2. This CDR3 contains 12 residues. CDR1 and CDR2 from the germline V gene are SGHTA and FQGTGA. The entire variable domain, with the rest obtained from reference TRBV7-3 and TRBJ2-1, is as follows: GAGVSQTPSNKVTEKGKYVELRCDPISGHTALYWYRQSLGQGPEFLIYFQGTGAADDSGLPNDRFFAVRPEGSVSTLKIQRTERGDSAVYLCASSGGRGEQFFGPGTRLTVL.

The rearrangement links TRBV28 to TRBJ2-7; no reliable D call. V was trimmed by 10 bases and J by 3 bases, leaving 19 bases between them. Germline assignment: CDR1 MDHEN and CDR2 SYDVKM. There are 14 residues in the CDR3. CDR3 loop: CATAIPGLVYEQYF. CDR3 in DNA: TGTGCCACCGCGATTCCGGGTCTGGTCTACGAGCAGTACTTC.

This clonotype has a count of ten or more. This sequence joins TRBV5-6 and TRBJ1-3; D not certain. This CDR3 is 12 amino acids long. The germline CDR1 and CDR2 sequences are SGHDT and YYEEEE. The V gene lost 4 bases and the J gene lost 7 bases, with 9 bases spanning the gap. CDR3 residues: CASSRETNTIYF. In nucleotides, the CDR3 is TGTGCCAGCAGCCGAGAGACCAACACCATATATTTT.

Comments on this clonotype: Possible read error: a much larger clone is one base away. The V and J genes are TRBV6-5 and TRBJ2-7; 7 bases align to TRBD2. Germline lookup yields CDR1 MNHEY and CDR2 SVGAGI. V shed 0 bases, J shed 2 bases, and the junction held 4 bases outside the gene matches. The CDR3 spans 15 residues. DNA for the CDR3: TGTGCCAGCAGTTACTCAGCGGGATTCACCTACGAGCAGTACTTC. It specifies CASSYSAGFTYEQYF.

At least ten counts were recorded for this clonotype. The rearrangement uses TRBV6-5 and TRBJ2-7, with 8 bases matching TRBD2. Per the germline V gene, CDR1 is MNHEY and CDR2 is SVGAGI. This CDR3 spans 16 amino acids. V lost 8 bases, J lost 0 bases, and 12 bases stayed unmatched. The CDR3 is CASGRSGVKSSYEQYF. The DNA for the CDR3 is TGTGCCAGCGGACGTAGCGGGGTAAAGAGCTCCTACGAGCAGTACTTC.

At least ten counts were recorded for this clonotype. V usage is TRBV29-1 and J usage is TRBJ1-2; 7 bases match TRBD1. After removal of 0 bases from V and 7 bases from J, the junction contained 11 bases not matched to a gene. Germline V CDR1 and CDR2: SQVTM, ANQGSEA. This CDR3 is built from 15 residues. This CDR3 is CSVEDHGQDRGGYTF. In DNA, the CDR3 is TGCAGCGTTGAAGATCACGGACAGGATAGGGGTGGCTACACCTTC.